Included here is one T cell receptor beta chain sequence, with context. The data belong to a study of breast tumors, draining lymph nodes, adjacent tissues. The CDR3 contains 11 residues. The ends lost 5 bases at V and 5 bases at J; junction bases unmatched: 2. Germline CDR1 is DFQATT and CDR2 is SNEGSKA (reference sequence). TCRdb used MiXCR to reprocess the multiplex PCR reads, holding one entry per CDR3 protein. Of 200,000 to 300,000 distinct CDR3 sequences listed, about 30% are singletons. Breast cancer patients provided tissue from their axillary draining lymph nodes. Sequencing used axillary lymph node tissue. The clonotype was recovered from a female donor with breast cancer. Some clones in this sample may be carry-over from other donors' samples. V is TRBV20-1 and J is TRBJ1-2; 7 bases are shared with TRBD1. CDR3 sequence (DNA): TGCAGTGCTGCGACAGGGTATGGCTACACCTTC. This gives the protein CSAATGYGYTF.